The present T cell receptor beta chain was sequenced within a study of T cells in Graves' hyperthyroidism and ophthalmopathy. V gave up 3 bases and J gave up 6 bases; unmatched junction bases: 6. The CDR3 loop spans 14 amino acids. TCR beta CDR3 regions were amplified from RNA. During a first-round RT-PCR of the TCR CDR3, the HTBI primer set was used. MiXCR, applied by TCRdb to the multiplex PCR reads, yields one record per CDR3 protein. The sample yields roughly 570,000 distinct CDR3 sequences, approximately 44% seen once. This clonotype was found many times. The chain couples TRBV12-3 or TRBV12-4 to TRBJ1-2, with 8 positions matching TRBD1. Sequencing was done on a sample of peripheral blood or thyroid tissue (not recorded which). The source of this sequence is a woman aged 18-35 years with Graves' hyperthyroidism. The CDR3 is CASSFSQGEHGYTF. DNA for the CDR3: TGTGCCAGCAGTTTTTCACAGGGGGAACATGGCTACACCTTC.